The source of this T cell receptor (beta chain) is a study of Tregs in tolerant kidney transplant recipients (dated by TCRdb to between 2018 and 2020). A note on the overall study: Related donors were used in the transplants with nonmyeloablative bone marrow transplantation, and mixed chimerism was transient in the human trials. TCRbeta sequencing was used in the study to identify donor-specific regulatory T cells before combined kidney and bone marrow transplantation, and the identified cells were then tracked after transplant.

CDR1 and CDR2 are read off the germline V gene as SGHTA and FQGNSA. CDR3 length: 14 amino acids, cysteine to phenylalanine. The entry retains the CDR3 DNA only, 42 bases that are in frame from base 1. Relative to germline, V is 0 bases shorter and J is 11 bases shorter, with 11 bases between their ends. About this clone itself: The target of this receptor is not known. Base qualities are not recorded, but no much larger clone differs from it by a single base.

Genomic DNA was extracted from sorted cells with the QIAGEN DNeasy Blood and Tissue Kit for TCRbeta CDR3 sequencing. High-throughput TCRbeta CDR3 sequencing was carried out commercially through immunoSEQ, with PCR amplification with bias correction and internal controls included. The original methods were these. Unique productive TCRbeta sequences were defined by CDR3 nucleotide sequence where primers matched, otherwise by CDR3 amino acid sequence with Vbeta and Jbeta genes. Sorting error was corrected by removing sequences shared between sorted populations at a frequency ratio of 2:1 or less, and the remaining shared sequences were assigned to the higher population. A sequence counted as donor-reactive if, in CFSE-low cells, the sequence had a frequency of at least 0.01% and was expanded at least 5-fold compared with unstimulated cells. Jensen-Shannon divergence calculated on the top 100 TCRbeta sequences ranked by frequency was used to measure repertoire divergence. For any sample with multiple sequencing runs, sorting error was corrected in each run separately before the runs were pooled. Drawn from immuneACCESS, this table holds only the in-frame rearrangements with V and J called that TCRdb kept. Clones are partly lost; checked studies trace under half to an unresolved V gene and leave the rest unexplained. D and trimming were read from the DNA, whereas the V and J calls and clone size are those reported in that table. This sample has under 80,000 clones in its table, and approximately 83% of those were observed once. The top ten hold around 1.9% of the sample.

What the work shows at the level of the full study, not this receptor alone: Because the PCR primers were changed over time for some patients, nucleotide-level comparison could not be performed across the samples from those patients. Expanding Tregs with activated donor B cells appeared to identify the most biologically relevant and donor-specific TCRbeta repertoire. Although technical replication error seemed to be minimal, the question of biological reproducibility was not addressed directly. In tolerant patients, donor-specific Tregs expanded more than Tregs overall, which suggests antigen-driven rather than nonspecific expansion. The study was constrained by small patient numbers, and validation of the findings is required in larger populations and under other immunosuppression protocols.

Per the publication, the time point label means: blood sample drawn before combined kidney and bone marrow transplant. Unstimulated Tregs (CD4+CD25+CD127-), CD4+ non-Tregs (CD4+CD25-), CD4 and CD8 cells were FACS-sorted from thawed PBMCs. Before Treg sorting, thawed PBMCs were rested overnight at 37°C with roughly 200 IU/ml IL-2. Several combined kidney and bone marrow transplant recipients from the ITN036ST trial were included as patients, and samples were available only from these trial subjects. Healthy control blood was processed to PBMCs by Ficoll density gradient and cryopreserved, and patient PBMCs were collected before and after transplant.

The clonotype comes from a human donor who received a combined kidney and bone marrow transplant. The chain links TRBV7-2 with TRBJ1-6; TRBD1 is a weak D gene call, 5 bases matching. The sequences come from Tregs from blood, collected before the transplant. This receptor carries the CDR3 CASSLAPGGAPLHF. The nucleotide sequence reads as follows: TGTGCCAGCAGCTTAGCGCCTGGGGGGGCACCCCTCCACTTT.